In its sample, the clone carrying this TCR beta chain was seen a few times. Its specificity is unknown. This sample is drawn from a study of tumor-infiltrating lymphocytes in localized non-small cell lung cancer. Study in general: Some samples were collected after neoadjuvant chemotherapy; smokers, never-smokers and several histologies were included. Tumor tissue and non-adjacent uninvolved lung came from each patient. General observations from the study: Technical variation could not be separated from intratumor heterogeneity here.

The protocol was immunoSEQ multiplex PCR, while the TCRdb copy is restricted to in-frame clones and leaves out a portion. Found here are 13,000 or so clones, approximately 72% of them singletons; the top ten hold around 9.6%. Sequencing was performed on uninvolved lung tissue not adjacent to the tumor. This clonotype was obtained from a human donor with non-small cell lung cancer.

The CDR3 nucleotides are TGTGCCAGCAGTCAACCGGCCAAAAATGAAAAACTGTTTTTT. Translation: CASSQPAKNEKLFF. This sequence joins TRBV6-1 and TRBJ1-4; no reliable D call. The CDR3 totals 14 residues. Between the trimmed V and J ends, which lost 5 bases and 5 bases, there was a span of 12 bases. From germline, CDR1 is MNHNS and CDR2 SASEGT.